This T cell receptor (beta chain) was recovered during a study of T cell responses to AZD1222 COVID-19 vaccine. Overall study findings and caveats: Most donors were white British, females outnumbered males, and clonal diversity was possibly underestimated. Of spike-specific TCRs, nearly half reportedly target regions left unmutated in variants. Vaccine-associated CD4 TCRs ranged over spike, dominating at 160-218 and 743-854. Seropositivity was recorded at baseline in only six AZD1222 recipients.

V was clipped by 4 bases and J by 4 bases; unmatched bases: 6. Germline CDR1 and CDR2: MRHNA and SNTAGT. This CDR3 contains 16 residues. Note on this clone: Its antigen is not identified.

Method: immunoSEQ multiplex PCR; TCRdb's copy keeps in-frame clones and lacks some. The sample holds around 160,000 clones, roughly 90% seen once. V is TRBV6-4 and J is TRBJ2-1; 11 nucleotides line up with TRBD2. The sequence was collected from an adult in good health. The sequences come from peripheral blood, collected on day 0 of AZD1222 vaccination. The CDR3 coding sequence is TGTGCCAGCAGTGGATCTAGCGGGGGGTCATACAATGAGCAGTTCTTC. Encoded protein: CASSGSSGGSYNEQFF.